In this sample, the clone carrying this T cell receptor beta chain turned up a few times. The antigen remains unidentified. This record belongs to a study of cytomegalovirus exposure and HLA in healthy donors. Overall study results and limits: Data from an earlier analysis indicated that most TCR beta V segments were productive either about 90% or about 30% of the time. The study flagged some 170 TCR beta chains as cytomegalovirus-associated.

CDR3 length equals 13 residues. Germline values: CDR1 SQVTM, CDR2 ANQGSEA. With 4 bases removed from V and 3 bases from J, the gap between germline ends came to 10 bases. Use of 60 Vbeta and 13 Jbeta primers characterized the PCR. Produced via immunoSEQ multiplex PCR; TCRdb's table is partial and in-frame only. Among more than 95,000 clones listed, around 80% were seen once. The sequencing input was PBMCs. This chain uses TRBV29-1 with TRBJ1-5, with unresolved D. The clonotype comes from a woman between 40 and 55 years old in good health and CMV-seronegative. This CDR3 reads CSVVTDYNQPQHF. The CDR3 coding sequence is TGCAGCGTTGTGACGGACTACAATCAGCCCCAGCATTTT.